This entry lists 26 T cell receptor beta chains sequenced from one sample in a study of T cells in Graves' hyperthyroidism and ophthalmopathy. TCR beta CDR3 regions were amplified from RNA. RT-PCR in the first round (using the HTBI primer set) targeted the TCR CDR3. TCRdb re-derived calls from the multiplex PCR reads in MiXCR, one entry per CDR3 protein. The table includes about 740,000 distinct CDR3 sequences, 11% to 15% detected once. Source material: blood. These receptors all come from a woman aged 18-29 years with Graves' hyperthyroidism.

In this sample, this clonotype turned up a few times. The chain joins TRBV7-3 to TRBJ1-2, with D possibly matching TRBD1 (6 bases). The CDR3 spans 15 residues. The germline CDR1 and CDR2 sequences are SGHTA and FQGTGA. V lost 2 bases, J lost 0 bases, and 10 bases lay in between. Written as DNA, the CDR3 is TGTGCCAGCAGCTTACGGACAGAACCTAACTATGGCTACACCTTC. The encoded protein is CASSLRTEPNYGYTF.

V is TRBV19 and J is TRBJ2-1; D might be TRBD1 or TRBD2, each matching 6 bases. The germline V gene encodes CDR1 LNHDA and CDR2 SQIVND (reference sequence). V was cut by 7 bases and J by 4 bases, with 17 bases left in between. The CDR3 sequence is 15 residues long. CDR3 DNA: TGTGCCAGTACCCCCAGGGGCGGGGAATACAATGAGCAGTTCTTC. This gives the protein CASTPRGGEYNEQFF. The whole variable domain, filled in from reference TRBV19 and TRBJ2-1, reads DGGITQSPKYLFRKEGQNVTLSCEQNLNHDAMYWYRQDPGQGLRLIYYSQIVNDFQKGDIAEGYSVSREKKESFPLTVTSAQKNPTAFYLCASTPRGGEYNEQFFGPGTRLTVL.

The rearrangement links TRBV7-9 to TRBJ2-2; 8 bases match TRBD2. Germline CDR1 SEHNR, CDR2 FQNEAQ (reference sequence). CDR3 length equals 16 residues. The ends lost 5 bases at V and 0 bases at J; junction bases unmatched: 5. Here the CDR3 reads CASSRKRGTNTGELFF. CDR3 nucleotide sequence: TGTGCCAGCAGCCGAAAGCGGGGGACGAACACCGGGGAGCTGTTTTTT.

This clonotype was observed many times. This chain joins TRBV3-1 and TRBJ1-1; 8 bases agree with TRBD1. J was trimmed by 1 base and V by 1 base; bases with no gene match: 2. CDR1 LGHDT and CDR2 YNNKEL come from the germline V gene (reference sequence). This CDR3 is 15 amino acids long. In DNA form, the CDR3 reads TGTGCCAGCAGCCAAGCTGGGACAGGGAACACTGAAGCTTTCTTT. This sequence encodes CASSQAGTGNTEAFF. Full variable domain (outside the CDR3, taken from reference TRBV3-1 and TRBJ1-1): DTAVSQTPKYLVTQMGNDKSIKCEQNLGHDTMYWYKQDSKKFLKIMFSYNNKELIINETVPNRFSPKSPDKAHLNLHINSLELGDSAVYFCASSQAGTGNTEAFFGQGTRLTVV.

Here the CDR3 DNA reads TGTGCCATCAAGGGACAGGGGGCGAGGTACAATGAGCAGTTCTTC. As protein: CAIKGQGARYNEQFF. The chain is built from TRBV10-3 and TRBJ2-1; TRBD1 agrees at 12 bases. CDR1 and CDR2 from the germline V gene are ENHRY and SYGVKD. The V segment lost 7 bases and the J segment 4 bases; nucleotides outside the gene matches: 5. The CDR3 is 15 amino acids.

This clonotype was detected ten times or more. J is TRBJ1-1 and V is TRBV18; D is unclear. The CDR3 is 13 residues long. V was trimmed by 2 bases and J by 6 bases, leaving 10 bases between them. In germline, CDR1 is KGHSH, CDR2 LQKENI. The chain's CDR3 is CASSPREVAEAFF. CDR3 nucleotides: TGTGCCAGCTCACCAAGGGAGGTCGCTGAAGCTTTCTTT.

This clonotype occurred a few times. CDR3 amino acids: CASSIRLQGIYYGYTF. The DNA for the CDR3 is TGTGCCAGTAGTATCCGACTACAGGGGATTTACTATGGCTACACCTTC. The rearrangement links TRBV19 to TRBJ1-2, with TRBD1 identical over 7 bases. After removal of 3 bases from V and 3 bases from J, the junction contained 10 bases not matched to a gene. The germline V gene has CDR1 LNHDA and CDR2 SQIVND (reference sequence). This CDR3 has 16 amino acids. Supplemented by reference TRBV19 and TRBJ1-2, the full variable domain reads DGGITQSPKYLFRKEGQNVTLSCEQNLNHDAMYWYRQDPGQGLRLIYYSQIVNDFQKGDIAEGYSVSREKKESFPLTVTSAQKNPTAFYLCASSIRLQGIYYGYTFGSGTRLTVV.

The genes are TRBV6-1 and TRBJ1-2; no definite D call. Per germline, CDR1 MNHNS and CDR2 SASEGT. This CDR3 has 15 amino acids. V was trimmed by 1 base and J by 2 bases, leaving 11 bases between them. CDR3 amino acids: CASSEGSSRNYGYTF. The CDR3 region has the DNA TGTGCCAGCAGTGAAGGGTCGTCACGCAACTATGGCTACACCTTC.

This chain connects TRBV5-1 to TRBJ2-1; D remains ambiguous. CDR1 SGHRS and CDR2 YFSETQ come from the germline V gene. Trimming removed 5 bases from V and 9 bases from J, with 12 bases in between. CDR3 length equals 12 residues. The DNA of the CDR3 is TGCGCCAGCAGGCAAAACGACGCTGAGCAGTTCTTC. The encoded protein is CASRQNDAEQFF. Complete variable domain (other parts from reference TRBV5-1 and TRBJ2-1): KAGVTQTPRYLIKTRGQQVTLSCSPISGHRSVSWYQQTPGQGLQFLFEYFSETQRNKGNFPGRFSGRQFSNSRSEMNVSTLELGDSALYLCASRQNDAEQFFGPGTRLTVL.

The V call is TRBV2, the J call TRBJ1-1; no reliable D call. The CDR3 contains 12 residues. CDR1 and CDR2 (germline): SNHLY, FYNNEI. V lost 6 bases and J lost 4, with 9 bases in between. CDR3 region: CASRRIGTEAFF. In DNA form, the CDR3 reads TGTGCCAGCAGGCGGATTGGCACTGAAGCTTTCTTT.

This chain joins TRBV7-3 and TRBJ2-3; D is possibly TRBD1 (5 bases). There are 14 residues in the CDR3. Germline V lookup: CDR1 SGHTA, CDR2 FQGTGA. Trimming left V 1 base short and J 2 bases short, with 7 bases between. CDR3 protein: CASSLSRDTDTQYF. The DNA for the CDR3 is TGTGCCAGCAGCTTAAGCAGGGACACAGATACGCAGTATTTT.

The CDR3 DNA sequence: TGTGCCAGCAGGTGGGCCGGGACAGGGGCAAAAAGCTCCTACAATGAGCAGTTCTTC. Its translation: CASRWAGTGAKSSYNEQFF. The V gene is TRBV11-3, the J gene TRBJ2-1; 10 nucleotides align to TRBD1. This CDR3 spans 19 amino acids. J gave up 0 bases and V 6 bases, and 14 bases lay outside the gene matches. Germline lookup yields CDR1 SGHNT and CDR2 YENEEA.

The chain is built from TRBV19 and TRBJ2-1, with TRBD2 matching 10 bases. V lost 7 bases and J lost 3; bases outside the gene matches: 6. From germline, CDR1 is LNHDA and CDR2 SQIVND (reference sequence). This CDR3 comprises 15 residues. CDR3 in amino acids: CASTLAGEGYNEQFF. The CDR3 DNA is TGTGCCAGTACCCTAGCGGGAGAAGGCTACAATGAGCAGTTCTTC.

This clonotype has ten or more counts. CDR3 coding DNA: TGCAGTGCTAGAGATCGGGTTAGCCCTACAAACAATGAGCAGTTCTTC. This encodes CSARDRVSPTNNEQFF. The chain joins TRBV20-1 to TRBJ2-1; D unclear. Germline assignment: CDR1 DFQATT and CDR2 SNEGSKA (reference sequence). The CDR3 length is 16 residues. Between the trimmed V and J ends, which lost 0 bases and 5 bases, there was a span of 17 bases.

This clonotype came up a few times. This chain connects TRBV6-9 to TRBJ2-3; a weak D match, TRBD1 (6 bases). Trimming pared 6 bases from V and 3 bases from J, leaving 16 bases between. Per germline, CDR1 MNHGY and CDR2 SVAAGI. CDR3 length: 15 residues. CDR3 DNA: TGTGCCAGCAGACCTCAGGGGCTCAAGACAGATACGCAGTATTTT. It yields the protein CASRPQGLKTDTQYF.

Only a few counts were recorded for this clonotype. The J gene is TRBJ2-1, the V gene TRBV20-1; 10 bases match TRBD1. The J segment lost 9 bases and the V segment lost 5 bases, leaving 7 bases of the junction unmatched. This CDR3 comprises 13 residues. Germline CDR1 DFQATT, CDR2 SNEGSKA (reference sequence). CDR3 region: CSAGGQGLGEQFF. CDR3 DNA: TGCAGTGCTGGGGGACAGGGGCTGGGTGAGCAGTTCTTC.

The rearrangement uses TRBV7-8 and TRBJ1-5; 9 positions agree with TRBD1. V lost 0 bases and J lost 0; bases outside the gene matches: 15. Germline V gives CDR1 SGHVS, CDR2 FQNEAQ. This CDR3 comprises 21 residues. The DNA for the CDR3 is TGTGCCAGCAGCTTAGCGTCGGCCTGGACAGGGGAGGAGGCTAGCAATCAGCCCCAGCATTTT. The encoded protein is CASSLASAWTGEEASNQPQHF.

This clonotype was seen many times. The chain joins TRBV6-1 to TRBJ1-2; TRBD1 matches 9 bases. The CDR3 sequence is 15 residues long. CDR1 is MNHNS and CDR2 is SASEGT in the germline V gene. The V and J ends lost 5 bases and 3 bases, in that order; junction bases with no gene match: 7. Written as DNA, the CDR3 is TGTGCCAGCAGTTCTCCGGGACAGGGACACTATGGCTACACCTTC. Translated, it gives CASSSPGQGHYGYTF.

This chain links TRBV6-2 or TRBV6-3 with TRBJ2-4; 7 bases line up with TRBD1. Germline trimming cut 5 bases from V and 0 bases from J; bases unmatched to any gene: 10. Germline assignment: CDR1 MNHEY and CDR2 SVGEGT. This CDR3 contains 17 residues. As DNA, the CDR3 is TGTGCCAGCAGTCCAAGATGGGGACAGCTAGCCAAAAACATTCAGTACTTC. Its protein is CASSPRWGQLAKNIQYF.

This clonotype was seen at least ten times. The genes are TRBV28 and TRBJ1-4; TRBD1 agrees at 8 bases. V gave up 7 bases and J gave up 8 bases; unmatched junction bases: 9. The germline V gene has CDR1 MDHEN and CDR2 SYDVKM. The CDR3 runs 14 residues. DNA of the CDR3: TGTGCCAGCAACCCGGACAGGGCGGAAGAAAAACTGTTTTTT. As protein: CASNPDRAEEKLFF.

This clonotype occurred a few times. The CDR3 DNA follows: TGTGCCAGCAGCTCAGGGGGCGCGGGGACCTCTTTGCAGTACTTC. As protein: CASSSGGAGTSLQYF. The rearrangement joins TRBV5-4 to TRBJ2-7, with TRBD1 matching over 8 bases. The length of the CDR3 is 15 residues. The junction had 14 bases not matched to a gene; V was cut back by 3 bases and J by 9 bases. Per the germline V gene, CDR1 is SGHNT and CDR2 is YYREEE (reference sequence).

This clonotype was seen at least ten times. The V gene is TRBV27, the J gene TRBJ2-5; 9 nucleotides agree with TRBD1. The CDR3 extends over 14 amino acids. Germline V CDR1 and CDR2: MNHEY, SMNVEV (reference sequence). The V gene end was trimmed by 3 bases and the J gene end by 5 bases; junction bases not matched to a gene: 4. The CDR3 DNA is TGTGCCAGCAGTTTCGTGACAGGGGGGGAGACCCAGTACTTC. Translating it yields CASSFVTGGETQYF.

This clonotype has only a few counts. The V gene is TRBV7-9, the J gene TRBJ1-5; D remains unclear. Germline V lookup: CDR1 SEHNR, CDR2 FQNEAQ (reference sequence). V lost 3 bases and J 0 bases, leaving 15 bases between the germline ends. The CDR3 consists of 17 residues. The CDR3 here is CASSFSGHLDSNQPQHF. The CDR3 coding sequence is TGTGCCAGCAGCTTTTCGGGCCATCTCGATAGCAATCAGCCCCAGCATTTT.

Many counts were recorded for this clonotype. This chain connects TRBV11-1 to TRBJ2-7; 10 bases line up with TRBD2. This CDR3 comprises 15 residues. Germline V gene data show CDR1 as SGHAT and CDR2 as FQDESV (reference sequence). With 7 bases clipped from V and 7 bases from J, the junction kept 13 bases outside the gene matches. In nucleotides, the CDR3 is TGTGCCAGCACCTCGACCAGCGGGAGGGCCGGGGAGCAGTACTTC. Its protein is CASTSTSGRAGEQYF.

V gene TRBV20-1 combines with J gene TRBJ2-6, with a tentative D call TRBD2 (6 bases). The germline V gene encodes CDR1 DFQATT and CDR2 SNEGSKA (reference sequence). This CDR3 spans 15 amino acids. V shed 3 bases and J shed 4 bases, with 13 bases lying between them. The CDR3 protein is CSASRRAGGANVLTF. For the CDR3, the DNA is TGCAGTGCTAGCCGAAGGGCGGGAGGGGCCAACGTCCTGACTTTC.

This clonotype was found a few times. This rearrangement joins TRBV12-3 or TRBV12-4 to TRBJ2-7, with 12 nucleotides matching TRBD2. CDR3 size: 15 residues. The J segment lost 6 bases and the V segment lost 6 bases, leaving 9 bases of the junction unmatched. The CDR3 bases are TGTGCCAGCAGCCTACTAGCGGGAGGCCATAGCGAGCAGTACTTC. Its translation: CASSLLAGGHSEQYF.